Listed below are T cell receptor beta chains from one sample, sequenced in a study of cytomegalovirus exposure and HLA in healthy donors. Only in-frame clones appear in the TCRdb table, and some are missing; sequencing was by immunoSEQ multiplex PCR. The sample includes about 210,000 clones, roughly three quarters of them seen just once. Specimen: PBMCs. These receptors originate from a male donor in good health and CMV-seropositive. Each CDR3 is given with its conserved first and last residue. The order of the fields is D gene, clone size, V gene, J gene, CDR3 protein, CDR3 DNA. A D gene is named only where the DNA matches it firmly. Clone size is not always given. Where it is, it says once, few, many or a class for expanded clones.

>TRBD2|-|TRBV4-1|TRBJ2-7
CASSQDPGGTYEQYF
TGCGCCAGCAGCCAAGATCCGGGAGGGACCTACGAGCAGTACTTC
>TRBD2|-|TRBV6-5|TRBJ2-3
CASRDGLAGTDTQYF
TGTGCCAGCAGAGACGGACTAGCGGGAACGGATACGCAGTATTTT
>TRBD2|-|TRBV5-4|TRBJ2-7
CASKRTSGGSNYEQYF
TGTGCCAGCAAACGGACTAGCGGGGGGTCCAACTACGAGCAGTACTTC
>TRBD2|-|TRBV2|TRBJ2-7
CASSAGIAGVAYEQYF
TGTGCCAGCAGCGCAGGTATAGCGGGAGTCGCCTACGAGCAGTACTTC
>-|-|TRBV7-2|TRBJ2-5
CASSLNFRSGAGQETQYF
TGTGCCAGCAGCTTAAACTTCAGGTCTGGTGCTGGGCAAGAGACCCAGTACTTC
>TRBD1|-|TRBV5-1|TRBJ1-1
CASSLGTGETEAFF
TGCGCCAGCAGCTTAGGGACAGGGGAAACTGAAGCTTTCTTT
>-|-|TRBV9|TRBJ2-7
CASSQQDYEQYF
TGTGCCAGCAGCCAGCAGGACTACGAGCAGTACTTC
>TRBD1|-|TRBV4-2|TRBJ1-5
CASSQEETGGRQPQHF
TGTGCCAGCAGCCAAGAGGAGACAGGGGGCCGTCAGCCCCAGCATTTT
>-|-|TRBV9|TRBJ2-2
CASSVYGSDKTGELFF
TGTGCCAGCAGCGTATACGGGAGTGATAAGACCGGGGAGCTGTTTTTT
>-|-|TRBV7-2|TRBJ1-1
CASSGSGRNEAFF
TGTGCCAGCAGCGGCAGCGGGCGGAATGAAGCTTTCTTT
>-|-|TRBV7-2|TRBJ2-7
CASSRQSYEQYF
TGTGCCAGCAGCCGACAGTCCTACGAGCAGTACTTC
>-|-|TRBV7-8|TRBJ1-5
CASSLSRQPQHF
TGTGCCAGCAGCTTAAGCAGGCAGCCCCAGCATTTT
>-|few|TRBV5-1|TRBJ2-6
CASSFLYSGANVLTF
TGCGCCAGCAGCTTCCTATACTCTGGGGCCAACGTCCTGACTTTC
>TRBD2|-|TRBV4-2|TRBJ2-7
CASSQTGTSEFEQYF
TGTGCCAGCAGCCAAACCGGGACTAGCGAGTTCGAGCAGTACTTC
>TRBD1|few|TRBV4-2|TRBJ2-7
CASSQGTGIYEQYF
TGTGCCAGCAGCCAAGGGACAGGGATCTACGAGCAGTACTTC
>TRBD2|-|TRBV4-3|TRBJ2-7
CASSPRLAGLTYEQYF
TGCGCCAGCAGCCCTAGACTAGCGGGCTTGACCTACGAGCAGTACTTC
>-|few|TRBV18|TRBJ1-3
CASSPNQGRSGNTIYF
TGTGCCAGCTCACCAAATCAGGGTCGTTCTGGAAACACCATATATTTT
>-|-|TRBV5-4|TRBJ2-1
CASSSLDSFNNEQFF
TGTGCCAGCAGCTCGCTGGACAGCTTCAACAATGAGCAGTTCTTC
>TRBD1|-|TRBV5-1|TRBJ2-2
CASSTQSGGTGELFF
TGCGCCAGCAGCACACAATCAGGGGGCACCGGGGAGCTGTTTTTT
>-|-|TRBV11-3|TRBJ2-7
CASSLTSAYEQYF
TGTGCCAGCAGCCTAACCTCCGCGTACGAGCAGTACTTC
>TRBD1|-|TRBV10-3|TRBJ1-2
CAISQTQQGSDGYTF
TGTGCCATCAGCCAGACCCAACAGGGGAGCGATGGCTACACCTTC
>TRBD1|-|TRBV7-3|TRBJ1-2
CASSLGPRDRGKNGYTF
TGTGCCAGCAGCTTAGGCCCCCGGGACAGGGGAAAAAATGGCTACACCTTC
>-|-|TRBV28|TRBJ2-1
CAISPGSISYNEQFF
TGTGCCATTAGCCCGGGGAGCATTTCCTACAATGAGCAGTTCTTC
>-|-|TRBV19|TRBJ2-2
CASLGGPGELFF
TGTGCCAGTCTGGGGGGGCCCGGGGAGCTGTTTTTT
>-|-|TRBV7-3|TRBJ1-1
CASSLGQPSEAFF
TGTGCCAGCAGCCTCGGACAGCCTTCTGAAGCTTTCTTT
>-|-|TRBV6-5|TRBJ1-1
CASKRGDTEAFF
TGTGCCAGCAAGCGGGGCGACACTGAAGCTTTCTTT